Each of the 23 T cell receptor beta chains below was sequenced from the same sample in a study of CD8 T cells in ankylosing spondylitis (dated by TCRdb to between 2016 and 2019). Library method: 5' RACE. Sequenced using an Illumina HiSeq 2500. In-frame beta chains were kept once TCRdb had trimmed the public reads at Q25 with fastp and called clones with MiXCR. For every CDR3 protein sequence, its rows merge into one entry that carries the most common genes and DNA. This sample has roughly 60,000 distinct CDR3 sequences in its table, and 6.2% of those were observed once. The top ten constitute approximately 5% of the sample. Sequenced sample: synovial fluid, either unsorted or a sorted T cell fraction (not recorded which). The receptors were gathered from a male donor with ankylosing spondylitis.

This clonotype was found a few times. This rearrangement joins TRBV20-1 to TRBJ2-5; 10 bases are shared with TRBD2. Per germline, CDR1 DFQATT and CDR2 SNEGSKA (reference sequence). The CDR3 length is 13 residues. Here the CDR3 DNA reads TGCAGCCCCCGGGGACTAGCGCGGGAGACCCAGTACTTC. This encodes CSPRGLARETQYF.

On this clonotype itself: This may come from a read error, since a much larger clone is one base off. CDR3 region: CASSPWASGEGETQYF. DNA for the CDR3: TGTGCCAGCAGCCCCTGGGCTTCCGGGGAGGGTGAGACCCAGTACTTC. The chain couples TRBV5-4 to TRBJ2-5, with TRBD2 matching over 7 bases. The V and J ends lost 4 bases and 5 bases, in that order; junction bases with no gene match: 14. This CDR3 has 16 amino acids. CDR1 is SGHNT, CDR2 YYREEE, per germline (reference sequence). The full variable domain, with the rest looked up from reference TRBV5-4 and TRBJ2-5, is ETGVTQSPTHLIKTRGQQVTLRCSSQSGHNTVSWYQQALGQGPQFIFQYYREEENGRGNFPPRFSGLQFPNYSSELNVNALELDDSALYLCASSPWASGEGETQYFGPGTRLLVL.

The chain carries TRBV27 and TRBJ2-1; possibly TRBD1 for D (6 bases). The closer fit of TRBJ2-7 to the DNA end suggests the J call may be wrong. The CDR3 is made up of 14 amino acids. In germline, CDR1 is MNHEY, CDR2 SMNVEV (reference sequence). In DNA, the CDR3 is TGTGCCAGCAGTTTCAGGGGAAGGGACAATGAGCAGTACTTC. It yields the protein CASSFRGRDNEQYF.

The chain recombines TRBV6-1 with TRBJ1-5; D gene uncertain. The V and J ends lost 6 bases and 1 base respectively, with 13 bases between them. The CDR3 covers 15 residues. Per germline, CDR1 MNHNS and CDR2 SASEGT. CDR3 sequence reads: CASSSGHGSNQPQHF. In DNA, the CDR3 is TGTGCCAGCAGCTCGGGCCATGGGAGCAATCAGCCCCAGCATTTT.

This clonotype came up a few times. The chain carries TRBV11-2 and TRBJ2-1; D remains ambiguous. This CDR3 is 15 amino acids long. The germline V and J ends were trimmed by 4 bases and 0 bases, with 10 bases remaining between them. Germline lookup yields CDR1 SGHAT and CDR2 FQNNGV. The CDR3 protein is CASSSMLSSYNEQFF. The CDR3 DNA follows: TGTGCCAGCAGCTCTATGTTAAGCTCCTACAATGAGCAGTTCTTC. The full variable domain, completed using reference TRBV11-2 and TRBJ2-1, is EAGVAQSPRYKIIEKRQSVAFWCNPISGHATLYWYQQILGQGPKLLIQFQNNGVVDDSQLPKDRFSAERLKGVDSTLKIQPAKLEDSAVYLCASSSMLSSYNEQFFGPGTRLTVL.

This clonotype was recorded at least ten times. This chain uses TRBV18 with TRBJ2-1; D is possibly TRBD1 or TRBD2 (5 bases each). Trimming shortened V by 3 bases and J by 4 bases, and 19 bases separated the two germline ends. Germline-derived CDR1 and CDR2 are KGHSH and LQKENI. The CDR3 covers 17 residues. CDR3 residues: CASSPRDRRGVYNEQFF. In DNA, the CDR3 is TGTGCCAGCTCACCTCGGGACCGTAGAGGGGTATACAATGAGCAGTTCTTC.

This clonotype was detected ten times or more. This rearrangement joins TRBV12-5 to TRBJ2-3; D gene ambiguous. Germline CDR1 reads LGHNT; CDR2 reads FRNRAP. Between the trimmed V and J ends, which lost 7 bases and 0 bases, there was a span of 11 bases. The CDR3 loop spans 14 amino acids. CDR3 coding DNA: TGTGCTAGTGCCGACGGGCCTAGCACAGATACGCAGTATTTT. It codes for CASADGPSTDTQYF.

This clonotype was seen many times. This chain joins TRBV3-1 and TRBJ2-2; D not resolved. This CDR3 region has 15 residues. From germline, CDR1 is LGHDT and CDR2 YNNKEL (reference sequence). Deletions cut 4 bases from V and 5 bases from J, with 14 bases between. For the CDR3, the DNA is TGTGCCAGCAGCCGCGGTGGCGCGGAAACCGGGGAGCTGTTTTTT. Translating gives CASSRGGAETGELFF. The whole variable domain, filled in from reference TRBV3-1 and TRBJ2-2, reads DTAVSQTPKYLVTQMGNDKSIKCEQNLGHDTMYWYKQDSKKFLKIMFSYNNKELIINETVPNRFSPKSPDKAHLNLHINSLELGDSAVYFCASSRGGAETGELFFGEGSRLTVL.

The sample holds a few counts of this clonotype. J is TRBJ2-1 and V is TRBV18; 13 positions match TRBD2. The ends lost 5 bases at V and 7 bases at J; junction bases unmatched: 8. The V gene's germline CDR1 is KGHSH and CDR2 LQKENI. This CDR3 contains 16 residues. CDR3 in DNA: TGTGCCAGCTCAAGTGGACTAGCGGGAGTGTATAATGAGCAGTTCTTC. Translation gives CASSSGLAGVYNEQFF.

This clonotype was seen at least ten times. The genes are TRBV12-3 or TRBV12-4 and TRBJ2-7; TRBD2 matches 7 bases. The V and J ends lost 2 bases and 6 bases, in that order; junction bases with no gene match: 10. CDR3 size: 15 residues. CDR3 residues: CASSLPRGVAGEQYF. CDR3 in DNA: TGTGCCAGCAGTTTACCCCGGGGGGTAGCGGGCGAGCAGTACTTC.

This clonotype was seen repeatedly, ten times or more. This chain joins TRBV5-5 and TRBJ2-5; either TRBD1 or TRBD2 may fit D (5 bases each). In germline, CDR1 is SGHKS, CDR2 YYEKEE (reference sequence). The CDR3 sequence is 15 residues long. The germline V and J ends were trimmed by 4 bases and 2 bases, with 15 bases remaining between them. The CDR3 sequence is CASSGGEGVQETQYF. The CDR3 DNA follows: TGTGCCAGCAGCGGGGGAGAGGGCGTACAAGAGACCCAGTACTTC.

This clonotype was recorded many times. This chain links TRBV20-1 with TRBJ2-5, with 7 bases aligning to TRBD1. CDR1 is DFQATT and CDR2 is SNEGSKA in the germline V gene (reference sequence). This CDR3 contains 15 residues. V lost 0 bases, J lost 2 bases, and 6 bases stayed unmatched. The chain's CDR3 is CSAREPDRVQETQYF. The CDR3 region has the DNA TGCAGTGCTAGAGAACCAGACAGGGTTCAAGAGACCCAGTACTTC.

This clonotype was found many times. V gene TRBV12-3 or TRBV12-4 combines with J gene TRBJ2-7; D may be TRBD1 (6 bases). V was clipped by 1 base and J by 4 bases, with 14 bases between them. This CDR3 comprises 15 residues. CDR3 amino acids: CASSLEIGRGYEQYF. The CDR3, as DNA: TGTGCCAGCAGTTTAGAAATCGGCAGGGGTTACGAGCAGTACTTC.

This clonotype was counted many times. This sequence joins TRBV27 and TRBJ2-3; 15 bases align to TRBD2. The CDR3 runs 20 residues. With V trimmed by 4 bases and J by 5 bases, 16 bases remained unmatched. CDR1 MNHEY and CDR2 SMNVEV come from the germline V gene (reference sequence). The CDR3: CASSSPRTSGRALELDTQYF. The CDR3 nucleotides are TGTGCCAGCAGTTCGCCACGGACTAGCGGGAGGGCCCTCGAGTTAGATACGCAGTATTTT.

In its sample, this clonotype was seen a few times. V is TRBV19 and J is TRBJ2-5; D gene ambiguous. The germline gives CDR1 LNHDA, CDR2 SQIVND (reference sequence). The V gene lost 0 bases and the J gene lost 3 bases, with 5 bases spanning the gap. The CDR3 contains 13 residues. The CDR3 nucleotides are TGTGCCAGTAGTATAGATGTTGAAGAGACCCAGTACTTC. It is translated as CASSIDVEETQYF.

This clonotype has at least ten counts. CDR3 nucleotides: TGCGCCAGCAGCGCCTCCCCAGCTAACTATGGCTACACCTTC. It encodes CASSASPANYGYTF. The chain carries TRBV5-1 and TRBJ1-2, with no clear D. The CDR3 is made up of 14 amino acids. Trimming removed 4 bases from V and 0 bases from J, with 10 bases in between. Germline V gene lookup returns CDR1 SGHRS and CDR2 YFSETQ.

This clonotype showed up many times. The chain employs TRBV29-1 and TRBJ2-1, with 8 bases identical to TRBD1. The CDR3 extends over 12 amino acids. V lost 6 bases to trimming and J lost 5 bases; unmatched junction nucleotides: 3. Germline CDR1 and CDR2: SQVTM and ANQGSEA. CDR3 loop: CSVGDRNNEQFF. The CDR3 coding sequence is TGCAGCGTGGGGGACAGGAACAATGAGCAGTTCTTC.

This clonotype was seen many times. V usage is TRBV20-1 and J usage is TRBJ2-2; 10 bases match TRBD2. This CDR3 contains 14 residues. V was pared by 6 bases and J by 8 bases, with 9 bases of the junction left unmatched. The germline gives CDR1 DFQATT, CDR2 SNEGSKA (reference sequence). The CDR3 reads CSAPSGRVPGELFF. CDR3 DNA: TGCAGTGCACCGAGCGGGAGGGTCCCTGGGGAGCTGTTTTTT.

In this sample, this clonotype turned up many times. The chain recombines TRBV29-1 with TRBJ1-1; a possible D gene is TRBD1 (5 bases). The germline CDR1 and CDR2 sequences are SQVTM and ANQGSEA. This CDR3 is 12 amino acids long. Trimming pared 6 bases from V and 4 bases from J, leaving 12 bases between. The CDR3 loop reads CSVGREGTEAFF. The CDR3 DNA reads as TGCAGCGTAGGCAGGGAGGGCACTGAAGCTTTCTTT.

This clonotype occurred many times. The CDR3 here is CSVIYEGYEQYF. For the CDR3, the DNA is TGCAGCGTTATCTATGAGGGTTACGAGCAGTACTTC. This chain joins TRBV29-1 and TRBJ2-7, with D tentatively TRBD2 (5 bases). The germline gives CDR1 SQVTM, CDR2 ANQGSEA. The CDR3 covers 12 residues. Trimming pared 5 bases from V and 4 bases from J, leaving 12 bases between.

This rearrangement joins TRBV7-9 to TRBJ2-1; D possibly uses TRBD1 or TRBD2 (5 bases each). This CDR3 spans 12 amino acids. The V gene lost 2 bases and the J gene lost 16 bases, with 15 bases spanning the gap. Germline CDR1 SEHNR, CDR2 FQNEAQ (reference sequence). The CDR3 is CASSLPRGVAFF. The CDR3 DNA is TGTGCCAGCAGCTTACCCCGGGGCGTGGCATTCTTC.

The chain joins TRBV7-2 to TRBJ2-3, with D unresolved. Germline V gene sequence: CDR1 SGHTA, CDR2 FQGNSA. The length of the CDR3 is 14 residues. V dropped 5 bases and J dropped 4 bases, with 13 bases sitting between them. CDR3 amino acids: CASSIGMVSDTQYF. CDR3 in DNA: TGTGCCAGCAGCATAGGGATGGTTTCAGATACGCAGTATTTT. Using reference TRBV7-2 and TRBJ2-3 for the parts outside the CDR3, the full variable domain is GAGVSQSPSNKVTEKGKDVELRCDPISGHTALYWYRQSLGQGLEFLIYFQGNSAPDKSGLPSDRFSAERTGGSVSTLTIQRTQQEDSAVYLCASSIGMVSDTQYFGPGTRLTVL.

The V gene is TRBV7-3, the J gene TRBJ2-2, with TRBD1 matching over 8 bases. The germline CDR1 and CDR2 sequences are SGHTA and FQGTGA. CDR3 size: 14 residues. The V and J ends lost 6 bases and 4 bases, in that order; junction bases with no gene match: 4. The CDR3 region is CASRTGVSTGELFF. DNA of the CDR3: TGTGCCAGCAGGACAGGGGTCAGCACCGGGGAGCTGTTTTTT.